Here is one T cell receptor beta chain with its context. The data are from a study of blood T cell repertoires in COVID-19. The method was immunoSEQ multiplex PCR; TCRdb's version includes in-frame clones alone and lacks a portion of them. The sample lists 250,000 to 300,000 clones, 88% occurring once. Losses at the gene ends were 0 bases for V and 7 bases for J; bases not matched to a gene: 3. The germline CDR1 and CDR2 sequences are SGHRS and YFSETQ. The CDR3 runs to 16 residues. The gene calls are TRBV5-1 and TRBJ1-6; 11 bases are a match to TRBD1. Material for sequencing was PBMCs or T cells enriched from blood (not recorded which). This TCR came from a woman aged 25 to 45 who had recovered from COVID-19. As DNA, the CDR3 is TGCGCCAGCAGCTTGGTCCGGGACAGGGGGAATTCACCCCTCCACTTT. Amino acid sequence: CASSLVRDRGNSPLHF.